Here is one TCR beta chain with its context. Its specificity is not known. Vbeta (60) and Jbeta (13) primers were used in the PCR. Measured with immunoSEQ multiplex PCR; TCRdb has only the in-frame clones, and not every one. Here the sample spans under 150,000 clones, roughly 84% being singletons. This specimen comes from a study of cytomegalovirus exposure and HLA in healthy donors. Points from the study as a whole: A later examination showed that TCR association rates differed by HLA locus, with DRB1 most and HLA-C fewest. Versus the approximately 700-donor mean, an Asian-associated ancestry cluster reportedly showed fewer N-insertions in a later analysis. TCR beta V segments were, for the most part, productive about 87% or about 30% of the time in an earlier analysis. HLA alleles showed associations with approximately 15,000 TCR beta sequences in a later analysis, at a 0.05 false discovery rate.

This TCR came from a man aged 45-60 years in good health and CMV-seronegative. Specimen: PBMCs.

The DNA for the CDR3 is TGTGCCAGCAGTCCAGGACTAGGTGAGCAGTTCTTC. Its protein product is CASSPGLGEQFF. The gene calls are TRBV27 and TRBJ2-1, with 7 bases that match TRBD2. CDR1 MNHEY and CDR2 SMNVEV come from the germline V gene (reference sequence). V dropped 5 bases and J dropped 9; count of bases not matched to a gene: 4. This CDR3 has 12 residues.